Each of the 4 T cell receptor beta chains below was sequenced from the same sample in a study of vaccination and CD4 T cells after COVID-19. Treatment: roughly 10-day PBMC culture with coronavirus spike peptide pools or control peptides (ViraFEST assay). An Oncomine TCR Beta short-read assay was used to sequence the DNA from cultured CD4+ T cells. In TCRdb, the PCR reads were re-called with MiXCR into one record per CDR3 protein. In the table there are around 15,000 distinct CDR3 sequences, around 44% of which are singletons. These TCRs are of unknown antigen specificity. The starting material was CD4+ T cells from blood, cultured in vitro, obtained after SARS-CoV-2 vaccination. Every receptor here comes from a human donor who had recovered from COVID-19.

The sample holds a few counts of this clonotype. The V call is TRBV20-1, the J call TRBJ2-2; 14 bases match TRBD2. The CDR3 spans 17 residues. The germline gives CDR1 DFQATT, CDR2 SNEGSKA (reference sequence). V lost 5 bases, J lost 0 bases, and 5 bases stayed unmatched. The CDR3: CSAPGLAGVPNTGELFF. Written as DNA, the CDR3 is TGCAGTGCTCCGGGACTAGCGGGAGTTCCGAACACCGGGGAGCTGTTTTTT.

The J gene is TRBJ2-7, the V gene TRBV6-2 or TRBV6-3; 8 bases match TRBD2. Looked up from germline, CDR1 is MNHEY and CDR2 is SVGEGT. Trimming cost V 7 bases and J 2 bases; bases outside gene matches: 7. The CDR3 contains 14 residues. The CDR3 here is CASIDPGGTYEQYF. The DNA of the CDR3 is TGTGCCAGCATCGATCCGGGGGGGACCTACGAGCAGTACTTC.

This sequence joins TRBV29-1 and TRBJ1-1, with unresolved D. V gave up 7 bases and J gave up 2 bases, with 17 bases separating them. This CDR3 is built from 14 residues. Germline CDR1 is SQVTM and CDR2 is ANQGSEA. DNA of the CDR3: TGCAGCGCCGAGCACCCTCCCGGAAACACTGAAGCTTTCTTT. It specifies CSAEHPPGNTEAFF.

CDR3 sequence: CASNKGLVSGELFF. As DNA, the CDR3 is TGTGCCAGCAACAAGGGACTTGTCTCCGGGGAGCTGTTTTTT. The chain is built from TRBV28 and TRBJ2-2, with a possible D match to TRBD2 (6 bases). CDR1 is MDHEN, CDR2 SYDVKM, per germline. This CDR3 comprises 14 residues. V was trimmed by 7 bases and J by 6 bases, leaving 15 bases between them. Filled out from reference TRBV28 and TRBJ2-2, the complete variable domain reads DVKVTQSSRYLVKRTGEKVFLECVQDMDHENMFWYRQDPGLGLRLIYFSYDVKMKEKGDIPEGYSVSREKKERFSLILESASTNQTSMYLCASNKGLVSGELFFGEGSRLTVL.